This T cell receptor (beta chain) was identified during a study of T-cell reconstitution after alpha-beta-depleted transplantation in children. CDR3 length: 14 amino acids. Germline CDR1 LNHNV, CDR2 YYDKDF (reference sequence). Trimming took off 3 bases at V and 3 bases at J, with 11 bases between the two ends. This clonotype has at least ten counts. Construction of the TCRbeta library involved unique molecular identifiers. Each CDR3 protein gets one entry after TCRdb re-called the PCR reads with MiXCR. Of a few hundred thousand distinct CDR3 sequences listed, around 9.7% are singletons. This chain links TRBV15 with TRBJ1-1; D uncertain. The TCR was taken from a human donor who donated a stem cell graft to a child with SCID. The material sequenced was PBMCs from the stem cell graft donor, taken from the stem cell graft. The CDR3 sequence is CATSRDRTYTEAFF. CDR3 nucleotides: TGTGCCACCAGCAGGGATCGAACATACACTGAAGCTTTCTTT.